A selection of T cell receptor beta chains follows, all from one sample in a study of T cell repertoires in cytomegalovirus infection. TCRdb used MiXCR to reprocess the reads, holding one entry per CDR3 protein. Of fewer than 550,000 distinct CDR3 sequences listed, approximately 25% are singletons. The sample comprised PBMCs. These receptors were obtained from a human donor in good health (CMV status not recorded). Some clones in this sample may be carry-over from other donors' samples. CDR3s include the opening cysteine and the closing phenylalanine or tryptophan. A D gene is named only where the DNA matches it firmly. The listing skips clone size in some rows; elsewhere it reads once, few, many or a size class.

size	D	V	J	DNA	CDR3
few	-	TRBV6-2/TRBV6-3	TRBJ2-5	TGTGCCAGCAGCGACGGGTGGGAGACCCAGTACTTC	CASSDGWETQYF
few	-	TRBV29-1	TRBJ2-1	TGCAGCGTTGAAGTGGGGACCGGGACGGTGACCAATGAGCAGTTCTTC	CSVEVGTGTVTNEQFF
-	-	TRBV7-9	TRBJ1-1	TGTGCCAGCAGGCCGATCGGCGGCAGTGAAGCTTTCTTT	CASRPIGGSEAFF
-	-	TRBV6-6	TRBJ1-1	TGTGCCAGCAGTAAACAGGCTGGGGCTGAAGCTTTCTTT	CASSKQAGAEAFF
few	-	TRBV7-2	TRBJ1-5	TGTGCCAGCAGCTTTCTCGGACCTCAGGGATTCAATCAGCCCCAGCATTTT	CASSFLGPQGFNQPQHF
-	-	TRBV20-1	TRBJ2-3	TGCAGTGCCAGCGGGTCAAGAGATACGCAGTATTTT	CSASGSRDTQYF
-	TRBD1	TRBV15	TRBJ1-1	TGTGCCACCAGCAGGGGACAGGGGAGTACTGAAGCTTTCTTT	CATSRGQGSTEAFF
-	TRBD2	TRBV6-2/TRBV6-3	TRBJ2-1	TGTGCCAGCAGCCCTCACCTAGCGGGAAGCTACAATGAGCAGTTCTTC	CASSPHLAGSYNEQFF
-	-	TRBV24-1	TRBJ2-3	TGTGCCACCAGTGATCCGAACAATAGGGCAGATACGCAGTATTTT	CATSDPNNRADTQYF
-	-	TRBV15	TRBJ2-3	TGTGCCACCAGCGCGGACCGGGACACTAAAACCACAGATACGCAGTATTTT	CATSADRDTKTTDTQYF
many	TRBD1	TRBV7-2	TRBJ2-5	TGTGCCAGCAGCCACCAAACAGGGGTTGGAGAGACCCAGTACTTC	CASSHQTGVGETQYF
-	TRBD1	TRBV7-6	TRBJ2-2	TGTGCCAGCAGCCAAATCCCGGGACAGGGGAACACCGGGGAGCTGTTTTTT	CASSQIPGQGNTGELFF
few	-	TRBV29-1	TRBJ2-5	TGCAGCGTTGGGGTGGGGATGGAGACCCAGTACTTC	CSVGVGMETQYF
-	-	TRBV29-1	TRBJ2-7	TGCAGCGTGTCGGGTTTCTCCTACGAGCAGTACTTC	CSVSGFSYEQYF
many	-	TRBV5-1	TRBJ1-4	TGCGCCAGCAGCAGGGCGACAGCGGGTAATGAAAAACTGTTTTTT	CASSRATAGNEKLFF
many	TRBD2	TRBV7-2	TRBJ2-7	TGTGCCAGCAGCTTAGCGGGGACTAGCGGCTACGAGCAGTACTTC	CASSLAGTSGYEQYF
-	TRBD2	TRBV7-6	TRBJ2-2	TGTGCCAGCAGGAAAACGCCGGGGACTAGCGGGACCGGGGAGCTGTTTTTT	CASRKTPGTSGTGELFF
few	TRBD2	TRBV20-1	TRBJ2-5	TGCAGTGCTTGTAAGACTAGCGGGGAAGAGACCCAGTACTTC	CSACKTSGEETQYF
-	-	TRBV15	TRBJ2-7	TGTGCCACCTCTAAGGGCCGGGACATGGGATACGAGCAGTACTTC	CATSKGRDMGYEQYF
-	-	TRBV24-1	TRBJ1-4	TGTGCCACCAGTTCCGGGGGTGGAAAACTGTTTTTT	CATSSGGGKLFF
-	TRBD2	TRBV20-1	TRBJ2-3	TGCAGTGCTAGCAAACTAGCGGGAGACACAGATACGCAGTATTTT	CSASKLAGDTDTQYF
many	-	TRBV7-9	TRBJ2-3	TGTGCCAGCAGGGACACCCGTAAGGATACGCAGTATTTT	CASRDTRKDTQYF
-	-	TRBV18	TRBJ1-1	TGTGCCAGCTCACCACAAACAGGGAGCACTGAAGCTTTCTTT	CASSPQTGSTEAFF
-	-	TRBV20-1	TRBJ2-2	TGCAGTGCTAGAGATTCGAGCGCCGCACCCGGGGAGCTGTTTTTT	CSARDSSAAPGELFF
-	-	TRBV19	TRBJ1-5	TGTGCCAGTAGTGGTCAGCATAGCAATCAGCCCCAGCATTTT	CASSGQHSNQPQHF
-	-	TRBV19	TRBJ1-5	TGTGCCAGTACCCCGGTGGAGCATAGCAATCAGCCCCAGCATTTT	CASTPVEHSNQPQHF
-	-	TRBV5-1	TRBJ2-2	TGCGCCAGCAGCTTTGCTAGAGGTACCGGGGAGCTGTTTTTT	CASSFARGTGELFF
-	-	TRBV7-2	TRBJ1-5	TGTGCCAGCAGAGGGCACCGGGGACAGCCCCAGCATTTT	CASRGHRGQPQHF
few	-	TRBV7-2	TRBJ2-7	TGTGCCAGCAGCTTAGCCCCCGGTCAGCTCCTCTCCTACGAGCAGTACTTC	CASSLAPGQLLSYEQYF
-	TRBD2	TRBV7-8	TRBJ2-3	TGTGCCAGCAGCTTAATCCTAGCGGGGTCAGATACGCAGTATTTT	CASSLILAGSDTQYF
-	-	TRBV12-3/TRBV12-4	TRBJ1-2	TGTGCCAGCAGTTTTTGGGGTAATAATGGCTACACCTTC	CASSFWGNNGYTF
-	-	TRBV19	TRBJ1-6	TGTGCCAGTAGTATCGGGAGTTCACCCCTCCACTTT	CASSIGSSPLHF